The source of this T cell receptor (beta chain) is a study of cytomegalovirus exposure and HLA in healthy donors. Study information: Per a later analysis, the approximately 700 first-cohort and 95 to 150 validation repertoires shared one platform.

Concerning this clone: Its antigen is not known.

The donors were members of the validation cohort, which comprised 120 subjects and was separate from the first cohort of around 700 subjects. Study-level results: The classifier, whose performance was assessed in both the original and validation cohorts, reportedly diagnosed cytomegalovirus status with high specificity and sensitivity.

The length of the CDR3 is 11 residues. Germline CDR1 reads SGHAT; CDR2 reads FQNNGV. V gave up 4 bases and J gave up 11 bases, with 11 bases separating them. Assay used: immunoSEQ multiplex PCR; TCRdb lists only in-frame clones, some missing. This table has about 74,000 clones, 85% to 95% appearing once. The chain links TRBV11-2 to TRBJ1-1; D gene unclear. Sequencing was done on a sample of PBMCs. The sequence was obtained from a man aged 18 to 30 in good health and CMV-seropositive. For the CDR3, the DNA is TGTGCCAGCAGCTCCTTAAGGGAGGCTTTCTTT. It is translated as CASSSLREAFF. Combining the CDR3 with reference TRBV11-2 and TRBJ1-1 gives the whole variable domain EAGVAQSPRYKIIEKRQSVAFWCNPISGHATLYWYQQILGQGPKLLIQFQNNGVVDDSQLPKDRFSAERLKGVDSTLKIQPAKLEDSAVYLCASSSLREAFFGQGTRLTVV.